This TCR beta chain was identified in a study of tumor-infiltrating lymphocytes in primary liver carcinoma. Looking at the study overall: Between roughly 4.2 and 11 cm across, the tumors were all of stage T1-T3 N0M0.

Of note for this clonotype: A clone one base away is much larger, so this may be a read error.

The CDR3 has 13 amino acids. Germline values: CDR1 MDHEN, CDR2 SYDVKM. Scientists recovered RNA and DNA together from approximately 20-30 mg of unsorted bulk tissue. Production of TCR beta cDNA used around 0.45 ug total RNA together with a constant-region primer. ARM-PCR was slightly modified, and three nested multiplex PCR rounds with it gave rise to the TCR beta libraries. In the first two PCR rounds, TRBV1-TRBV30 forward primers were paired with a C-beta reverse primer, and each round lasted 10 cycles. One entry per CDR3 protein, called by TCRdb with MiXCR from the multiplex PCR reads. The repertoire has 84,000 or so distinct CDR3 sequences, more than 65% of them found once; the top ten carry 15% to 20%.

The sequencing sample was made of liver tumor tissue from sampling region 1. Subset denoted: tumor region T1, superior pole. This clonotype originated in a man aged 40-55 years with primary liver carcinoma and hepatitis B virus infection. This rearrangement joins TRBV28 to TRBJ1-6; D is undetermined. The CDR3 region is CACSFVGNSPLHF. CDR3 sequence (DNA): TGTGCCTGCAGTTTTGTGGGAAATTCACCCCTCCACTTT.